The 29 T cell receptor beta chains below were found in one sample sequenced in a study of control samples from healthy donors and cancer patients. Libraries were prepared by immunoSEQ multiplex PCR; TCRdb keeps only in-frame clonotypes and omits some of them. There are around 100,000 clones in the sample; around 89% occur only once, and approximately 19% lies in the top ten. The sequencing sample was made of PBMCs. Receptors originate from a man in his sixties with lung cancer.

V and J are TRBV6-5 and TRBJ1-2; 7 bases map to TRBD1. With V trimmed by 6 bases and J by 7 bases, 8 bases remained unmatched. This CDR3 is 13 amino acids long. Germline-derived CDR1 and CDR2 are MNHEY and SVGAGI. This chain's CDR3 is CASSPGTVGGYTF. CDR3 nucleotides: TGTGCCAGCAGCCCCGGGACAGTCGGTGGCTACACCTTC.

The chain couples TRBV5-6 to TRBJ2-7; D possibly matches TRBD1 or TRBD2 (6 bases each). The CDR3 extends over 16 amino acids. The V gene lost 3 bases and the J gene lost 3 bases, with 19 bases spanning the gap. The germline V gene encodes CDR1 SGHDT and CDR2 YYEEEE. CDR3: CASSSIPGDSLYEQYV. The CDR3 DNA sequence: TGTGCCAGCAGCTCAATTCCAGGGGACTCCCTCTACGAGCAGTACGTC.

V is TRBV7-8 and J is TRBJ2-7; TRBD1 might be the D (6 bases). Trimming pared 5 bases from V and 1 base from J, leaving 15 bases between. The CDR3 loop spans 15 amino acids. The germline V gene encodes CDR1 SGHVS and CDR2 FQNEAQ. CDR3 protein: CASSRTDIGSYEQYF. The CDR3 nucleotides read TGTGCCAGCAGCCGGACAGACATTGGGTCCTACGAGCAGTACTTC.

This chain uses TRBV11-3 with TRBJ1-1, with D possibly being TRBD1 (5 bases). This CDR3 comprises 12 residues. Germline V gene sequence: CDR1 SGHNT, CDR2 YENEEA. Trimming pared 6 bases from V and 10 bases from J, leaving 15 bases between. The CDR3: CASSLGQGPAFF. DNA for the CDR3: TGTGCCAGCAGTTTGGGGCAGGGACCAGCTTTCTTT.

The genes are TRBV2 and TRBJ1-2, with D uncertain. V was shortened by 2 bases and J by 1 base, with 14 bases between the two germline ends. The germline V gene has CDR1 SNHLY and CDR2 FYNNEI. The CDR3 consists of 16 residues. For the CDR3, the DNA is TGTGCCAGCAGTGAAACCACAGCTTATCTTAACTATGGCTACACCTTC. This gives the protein CASSETTAYLNYGYTF.

The chain combines TRBV24-1 with TRBJ2-3; 7 bases are shared with TRBD2. V dropped 5 bases and J dropped 5; count of bases not matched to a gene: 9. The germline V gene has CDR1 KGHDR and CDR2 SFDVKD. The CDR3 covers 15 residues. The CDR3 coding sequence is TGTGCCACCAGTGCCTCGACGGGAGGTATAGATACGCAGTATTTT. It encodes CATSASTGGIDTQYF.

The sample holds a few counts of this clone. CDR3 in amino acids: CASTSRGGFNEQFF. The CDR3 DNA reads TGTGCCAGCACTTCCAGGGGAGGGTTCAATGAGCAGTTCTTC. The rearrangement links TRBV6-5 to TRBJ2-1, with D tentatively TRBD2 (7 bases). The V end was cut by 7 bases, the J end by 6 bases, with 16 bases between. The CDR3 has 14 amino acids. Germline CDR1 reads MNHEY; CDR2 reads SVGAGI.

This clone was seen once. V and J are TRBV7-3 and TRBJ1-5; D is possibly TRBD1 (5 bases). V was trimmed by 5 bases and J by 3 bases, leaving 14 bases between them. CDR3 length: 15 residues. Germline lookup yields CDR1 SGHTA and CDR2 FQGTGA. The CDR3 bases are TGTGCCAGCAGCCCTTATGGAGGGGTCAATCAGCCCCAGCATTTT. It translates to CASSPYGGVNQPQHF.

CDR3 bases: TGTCCCACCAGTTCAGAAAAGCGGGGGGGCCGGACCGGGGAGCTGTTTTTT. This codes for CPTSSEKRGGRTGELFF. The chain uses TRBV27 and TRBJ2-2, with 10 bases matching TRBD2. The CDR3 sequence is 17 residues long. Per the germline V gene, CDR1 is MNHEY and CDR2 is SMNVEV (reference sequence).

The rearrangement joins TRBV11-2 to TRBJ2-3; the match to TRBD2 covers 10 bases. There are 15 residues in the CDR3. The ends lost 2 bases at V and 1 base at J; junction bases unmatched: 0. Germline V CDR1 and CDR2: SGHAT, FQNNGV. The CDR3 nucleotides read TGTGCCAGCAGCTTACTAGCGGGGGGCACAGATACGCAGTATTTT. It codes for CASSLLAGGTDTQYF.

The CDR3 reads CASSSQDRGLGELFF. The CDR3 DNA follows: TGTGCCAGCAGTTCCCAGGACAGGGGTCTCGGGGAGCTGTTTTTT. The chain has TRBV5-5 and TRBJ2-2, with 9 positions matching TRBD1. Germline V gives CDR1 SGHKS, CDR2 YYEKEE (reference sequence). Trimming at V came to 5 bases and at J to 7 bases, leaving 9 bases not matched to a gene. CDR3 length equals 15 residues.

V gene TRBV18 combines with J gene TRBJ1-5; 8 positions match TRBD1. The CDR3 loop spans 16 amino acids. V lost 2 bases and J lost 4; bases outside the gene matches: 7. The germline gives CDR1 KGHSH, CDR2 LQKENI. The CDR3 here is CASSPDSDRENQPQHF. The DNA of the CDR3 is TGTGCCAGCTCACCAGATTCGGACAGGGAAAATCAGCCCCAGCATTTT. The variable domain in full, completed from reference TRBV18 and TRBJ1-5, reads NAGVMQNPRHLVRRRGQEARLRCSPMKGHSHVYWYRQLPEEGLKFMVYLQKENIIDESGMPKERFSAEFPKEGPSILRIQQVVRGDSAAYFCASSPDSDRENQPQHFGDGTRLSIL.

This clone was recorded a few times. The rearrangement links TRBV7-9 to TRBJ1-3; D not certain. Trimming shortened V by 4 bases and J by 2 bases, and 12 bases separated the two germline ends. Germline V lookup: CDR1 SEHNR, CDR2 FQNEAQ (reference sequence). CDR3 length: 15 residues. In DNA, the CDR3 is TGTGCCAGCAGCTGGAAGGAGACTCCTGGAAACACCATATATTTT. As protein: CASSWKETPGNTIYF. The full variable domain, rest sourced from reference TRBV7-9 and TRBJ1-3, is DTGVSQNPRHKITKRGQNVTFRCDPISEHNRLYWYRQTLGQGPEFLTYFQNEAQLEKSRLLSDRFSAERPKGSFSTLEIQRTEQGDSAMYLCASSWKETPGNTIYFGEGSWLTVV.

V and J are TRBV9 and TRBJ2-3, with D unclear. This CDR3 comprises 14 residues. CDR1 and CDR2 from the germline V gene are SGDLS and YYNGEE. Deletions cut 0 bases from V and 5 bases from J, with 10 bases between. CDR3 bases: TGTGCCAGCAGCGTAGTATTCGGGTTAGATACGCAGTATTTT. Encoded protein: CASSVVFGLDTQYF.

A few counts support this clone. The V and J genes are TRBV16 and TRBJ1-4; possibly TRBD1 for D (5 bases). Looked up from germline, CDR1 is KGHSY and CDR2 is FQNENV. This CDR3 is built from 14 residues. V lost 4 bases, J lost 4 bases, and 10 bases lay in between. The CDR3 coding sequence is TGTGCCAGCAGCCCGACAGTTAATAATGAAAAACTGTTTTTT. Translating gives CASSPTVNNEKLFF.

This clone was detected once. This chain joins TRBV27 and TRBJ1-2; maybe TRBD1 (5 bases). Deletions cut 6 bases from V and 4 bases from J, with 15 bases between. Germline CDR1 is MNHEY and CDR2 is SMNVEV (reference sequence). CDR3 length: 14 residues. CDR3 nucleotides: TGTGCCAGCAGGGGGACTCAGGAACCCTATGGCTACACCTTC. As protein: CASRGTQEPYGYTF.

The chain is built from TRBV3-1 (or the pseudogene TRBV3-2) and TRBJ1-1; D remains ambiguous. Between the trimmed V and J ends, which lost 4 bases and 0 bases, there was a span of 9 bases. The CDR3 loop spans 14 amino acids. The germline gives CDR1 LGHDT, CDR2 YNNKEL (reference sequence). DNA for the CDR3: TGTGCCAGCAGCCTAAGAGAGGTGAACACTGAAGCTTTCTTT. This sequence encodes CASSLREVNTEAFF.

This chain connects TRBV6-1 to TRBJ1-5; tentative D call: TRBD1 (5 bases). The V gene lost 4 bases and the J gene lost 3 bases, with 16 bases spanning the gap. There are 16 residues in the CDR3. CDR1 and CDR2 from the germline V gene are MNHNS and SASEGT. As DNA, the CDR3 is TGTGCCAGCAGTGGTAGACATGACAGCGTCAATCAGCCCCAGCATTTT. It encodes CASSGRHDSVNQPQHF.

Written as DNA, the CDR3 is TGTGCCAGCAGTTACTCGTCGGGACAGGGGCATGGCTACACCTTC. Its protein is CASSYSSGQGHGYTF. V and J are TRBV6-5 and TRBJ1-2; 10 positions agree with TRBD1. Germline CDR1 and CDR2: MNHEY and SVGAGI. This CDR3 is built from 15 residues. With V trimmed by 0 bases and J by 6 bases, 4 bases remained unmatched.

The CDR3 loop is CASSQDPAGNEKLFF. The DNA for the CDR3 is TGTGCCAGCAGCCAAGATCCGGCAGGGAATGAAAAACTGTTTTTT. The chain joins TRBV4-2 to TRBJ1-4; a possible D gene is TRBD1 (5 bases). Trimming removed 0 bases at V and 5 bases at J, with 10 bases between. The CDR3 sequence is 15 residues long. The germline V gene encodes CDR1 LGHNA and CDR2 YNFKEQ.

This clone was seen just once. The sample holds other DNA sequences that translate to the same CDR3. The chain couples TRBV5-1 to TRBJ2-2, with a tentative D call TRBD1 (6 bases). The CDR3 covers 15 residues. Trimming cost V 2 bases and J 0 bases, with 8 bases left between them. Germline V gene sequence: CDR1 SGHRS, CDR2 YFSETQ. The CDR3 DNA is TGCGCCAGCAGCTTTGGGGGCCCGAACACCGGGGAGCTGTTTTTT. The encoded protein is CASSFGGPNTGELFF.

CDR3 region: CASSQGTGVNEKLFF. CDR3 coding DNA: TGTGCCAGCAGCCAAGGGACAGGCGTTAATGAAAAACTGTTTTTT. The chain employs TRBV14 and TRBJ1-4; TRBD1 matches at 7 bases. The CDR3 contains 15 residues. V lost 1 base to trimming and J lost 4 bases; unmatched junction nucleotides: 3. Germline loops: CDR1 SGHDN, CDR2 FVKESK.

Of note for this clone: Within the sample, other DNA sequences also encode this same CDR3. The rearrangement joins TRBV5-1 to TRBJ2-1; D is perhaps TRBD1 (7 bases). V was cut by 5 bases and J by 5 bases, with 23 bases left in between. Per germline, CDR1 SGHRS and CDR2 YFSETQ. The CDR3 totals 17 residues. As DNA, the CDR3 is TGCGCCAGCAGTCATTCAGGGGGGTTGGGGCCTAACAATGAGCAGTTCTTC. Translation: CASSHSGGLGPNNEQFF.

This chain links TRBV14 with TRBJ1-3; D unresolved. CDR1 is SGHDN and CDR2 is FVKESK in the germline V gene. Trimming left V 1 base short and J 4 bases short, with 26 bases between. The CDR3 sequence is 20 residues long. CDR3 region: CASSQVVARSARASGNTIYF. DNA for the CDR3: TGTGCCAGCAGCCAAGTAGTGGCACGGTCCGCGAGAGCATCCGGAAACACCATATATTTT.

This chain joins TRBV25-1 and TRBJ1-1; D gene unclear. V lost 1 base and J lost 7, with 10 bases in between. This CDR3 comprises 13 residues. CDR1 is MGHDK and CDR2 is SYGVNS in the germline V gene. The CDR3 loop is CASSESGFVEAFF. The CDR3 DNA follows: TGTGCCAGCAGTGAATCGGGTTTCGTTGAAGCTTTCTTT.

The chain has TRBV7-8 and TRBJ1-1; tentatively, D is TRBD1 (5 bases). Per the germline V gene, CDR1 is SGHVS and CDR2 is FQNEAQ. The CDR3 runs to 15 residues. V was trimmed by 10 bases and J by 0 bases, leaving 18 bases between them. The CDR3 protein is CATNPGRGMNTEAFF. The CDR3 nucleotides read TGTGCCACTAACCCGGGGAGGGGTATGAACACTGAAGCTTTCTTT.

The chain links TRBV5-1 to TRBJ1-3; unclear D gene. CDR3 length equals 15 residues. Trimming removed 4 bases from V and 3 bases from J, with 14 bases in between. The germline CDR1 and CDR2 sequences are SGHRS and YFSETQ. The chain's CDR3 is CASSGGRTYGNTIYF. CDR3 sequence (DNA): TGCGCCAGCAGCGGAGGGAGGACTTATGGAAACACCATATATTTT.

The chain is built from TRBV5-6 and TRBJ1-1, with TRBD1 as a possible D gene (6 bases). Germline V lookup: CDR1 SGHDT, CDR2 YYEEEE. CDR3 length: 16 amino acids. The ends were cut back, 1 base at V and 4 bases at J, with 17 bases in the middle. CDR3 in amino acids: CASSLSPGALSTEAFF. In nucleotides, the CDR3 is TGTGCCAGCAGCTTGTCTCCGGGGGCTTTGAGCACTGAAGCTTTCTTT.

The chain employs TRBV18 and TRBJ2-3; 9 positions agree with TRBD1. Germline V gene sequence: CDR1 KGHSH, CDR2 LQKENI. V lost 3 bases, J lost 1 base, and 11 bases stayed unmatched. The CDR3 is 18 residues long. This chain's CDR3 is CASSPTVRGQGGTDTQYF. As DNA, the CDR3 is TGTGCCAGCTCACCTACCGTGCGGGGACAGGGAGGCACAGATACGCAGTATTTT.